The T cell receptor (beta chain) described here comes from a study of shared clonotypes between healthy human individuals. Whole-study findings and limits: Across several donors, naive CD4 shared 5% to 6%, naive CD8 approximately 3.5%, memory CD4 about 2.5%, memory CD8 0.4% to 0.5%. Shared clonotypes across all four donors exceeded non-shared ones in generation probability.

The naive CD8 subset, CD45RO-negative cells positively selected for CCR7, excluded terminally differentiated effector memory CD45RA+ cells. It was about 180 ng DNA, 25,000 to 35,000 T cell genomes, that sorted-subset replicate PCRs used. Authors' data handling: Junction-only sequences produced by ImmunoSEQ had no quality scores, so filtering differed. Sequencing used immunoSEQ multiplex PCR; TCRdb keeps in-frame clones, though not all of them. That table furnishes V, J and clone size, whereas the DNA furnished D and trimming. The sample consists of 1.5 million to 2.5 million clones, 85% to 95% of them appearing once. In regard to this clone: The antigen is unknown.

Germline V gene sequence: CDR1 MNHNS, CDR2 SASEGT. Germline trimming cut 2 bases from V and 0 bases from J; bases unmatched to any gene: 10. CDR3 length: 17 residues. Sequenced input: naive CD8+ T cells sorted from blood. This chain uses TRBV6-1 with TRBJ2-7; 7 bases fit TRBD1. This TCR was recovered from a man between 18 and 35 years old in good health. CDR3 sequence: CASSETVGTESSYEQYF. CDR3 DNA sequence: TGTGCCAGCAGTGAAACAGTCGGGACAGAGAGCTCCTACGAGCAGTACTTC.